The 22 T cell receptor beta chains in this list originate from one sample, sequenced in a study of a mutant IDH1 vaccine in newly diagnosed glioma. The protocol was immunoSEQ multiplex PCR, while the TCRdb copy is restricted to in-frame clones and leaves out a portion. The data contain tens of thousands of clones, roughly 80% of them seen just once; the ten biggest clones take up about 4%. Time point in this sample: week 35, safety follow-up. Topical imiquimod accompanied each vaccine dose, which consisted of 300 ug of mutant IDH1 20-mer peptide. Antigens for these TCRs are unknown. The starting material was PBMCs, obtained from a glioma patient whose treatment included an IDH1 peptide vaccine. All receptors derive from a man aged 25-45 years with glioma.

The chain combines TRBV6-1 with TRBJ2-3; perhaps TRBD2 as D (6 bases). The CDR3 runs 13 residues. With 3 bases removed from V and 3 bases from J, the gap between germline ends came to 7 bases. Germline lookup yields CDR1 MNHNS and CDR2 SASEGT. In DNA, the CDR3 is TGTGCCAGCAGTGATGGGGGGACAGATACGCAGTATTTT. Translating gives CASSDGGTDTQYF.

The table lists this clone with a count of one. The gene calls are TRBV27 and TRBJ2-7, with 11 bases lining up with TRBD1. The CDR3 loop spans 15 amino acids. V was pared by 5 bases and J by 1 base, with 4 bases of the junction left unmatched. In germline, CDR1 is MNHEY, CDR2 SMNVEV (reference sequence). CDR3 coding DNA: TGTGCCAGCAGTCTCGGGACAGGGGGGTCCTACGAGCAGTACTTC. Residues: CASSLGTGGSYEQYF.

The rearrangement links TRBV19 to TRBJ2-3; TRBD2 matches 14 bases. With V trimmed by 5 bases and J by 6 bases, 7 bases remained unmatched. Germline V gene lookup returns CDR1 LNHDA and CDR2 SQIVND (reference sequence). The CDR3 has 16 residues. CDR3 protein: CASSPGLAGVWDTQYF. The CDR3 coding sequence is TGTGCCAGTAGTCCGGGACTAGCGGGGGTCTGGGATACGCAGTATTTT.

The chain joins TRBV28 to TRBJ1-5; D is ambiguous. This CDR3 has 12 residues. Germline V CDR1 and CDR2: MDHEN, SYDVKM. The ends were cut back, 3 bases at V and 8 bases at J, with 8 bases in the middle. In nucleotides, the CDR3 is TGTGCCAGCAGTTTCCCCCATGAGCCCCAGCATTTT. It yields the protein CASSFPHEPQHF.

The chain is built from TRBV5-4 and TRBJ2-1; 7 nucleotides align to TRBD2. After removal of 2 bases from V and 6 bases from J, the junction contained 11 bases not matched to a gene. The CDR3 consists of 16 residues. CDR1 is SGHNT, CDR2 YYREEE, per germline (reference sequence). The CDR3 DNA sequence: TGTGCCAGCAGCTTTCGACTAGCTGGGGGACGCAATGAGCAGTTCTTC. Translation gives CASSFRLAGGRNEQFF.

This clone was recorded a few times. This chain uses TRBV7-9 with TRBJ1-1; 7 bases map to TRBD1. The CDR3 covers 15 residues. V shed 1 base and J 2 bases; nucleotides not matched to a gene: 4. The germline gives CDR1 SEHNR, CDR2 FQNEAQ (reference sequence). In DNA form, the CDR3 reads TGTGCCAGCAGCTTAGTGACAGGGAGAAACACTGAAGCTTTCTTT. Amino acids: CASSLVTGRNTEAFF.

The chain is built from TRBV14 and TRBJ1-5; D is uncertain. Trimming removed 1 base at V and 0 bases at J, with 10 bases between. The CDR3 has 16 amino acids. Germline assignment: CDR1 SGHDN and CDR2 FVKESK. CDR3 in DNA: TGTGCCAGCAGCCAAGGGGTGAGGAATAGCAATCAGCCCCAGCATTTT. This codes for CASSQGVRNSNQPQHF.

V and J are TRBV5-1 and TRBJ2-3; unclear D gene. Germline assignment: CDR1 SGHRS and CDR2 YFSETQ. The ends were cut back, 1 base at V and 0 bases at J, with 12 bases in the middle. The CDR3 length is 16 residues. The CDR3 nucleotides are TGCGCCAGCAGCTTGCGGGCAGGAACAAGCACAGATACGCAGTATTTT. It yields the protein CASSLRAGTSTDTQYF.

CDR3 in amino acids: CASSLARQGAREQYF. CDR3 coding DNA: TGTGCCAGCAGTTTAGCGCGTCAGGGGGCTCGCGAGCAGTACTTC. The J gene is TRBJ2-7, the V gene TRBV28; 8 bases agree with TRBD1. Per the germline V gene, CDR1 is MDHEN and CDR2 is SYDVKM. CDR3 length: 15 amino acids. After removal of 2 bases from V and 6 bases from J, the junction contained 9 bases not matched to a gene.

The chain links TRBV19 to TRBJ1-6; D not certain. This CDR3 comprises 14 residues. Trimming removed 5 bases from V and 9 bases from J, with 14 bases in between. The V gene's germline CDR1 is LNHDA and CDR2 SQIVND (reference sequence). The CDR3 sequence: CASSPVHLSSPLHF. CDR3 in DNA: TGTGCCAGTAGTCCGGTACACCTGAGTTCACCCCTCCACTTT.

This clone has only a few counts. The CDR3 DNA reads as TGTGCCAGCAGTCAACAGGGAACTGAAGCTTTCTTT. It translates to CASSQQGTEAFF. The rearrangement joins TRBV11-2 to TRBJ1-1, with D possibly TRBD1 on 6 matching bases. V was clipped by 6 bases and J by 5 bases, with 10 bases between them. Looked up from germline, CDR1 is SGHAT and CDR2 is FQNNGV. The CDR3 covers 12 residues.

The CDR3 sequence is CASSMVTGYEQYF. DNA for the CDR3: TGCGCCAGCAGCATGGTAACAGGCTACGAGCAGTACTTC. The chain links TRBV5-1 to TRBJ2-7, with D tentatively TRBD1 (5 bases). This CDR3 is 13 amino acids long. The V end was cut by 4 bases, the J end by 3 bases, with 11 bases between. Looked up from germline, CDR1 is SGHRS and CDR2 is YFSETQ.

The chain links TRBV27 to TRBJ1-4, with no clear D. The CDR3 covers 15 residues. CDR1 and CDR2 from the germline V gene are MNHEY and SMNVEV (reference sequence). Between the trimmed V and J ends, which lost 2 bases and 1 base, there was a span of 8 bases. DNA for the CDR3: TGTGCCAGCAGTTTAACTCGGCAAACTAATGAAAAACTGTTTTTT. Translating gives CASSLTRQTNEKLFF.

V and J are TRBV25-1 and TRBJ1-1; a possible D gene is TRBD1 (5 bases). V was shortened by 2 bases and J by 9 bases, with 13 bases between the two germline ends. The CDR3 loop spans 13 amino acids. Looked up from germline, CDR1 is MGHDK and CDR2 is SYGVNS. This CDR3 is CASSEKWQGKAFF. CDR3 nucleotide sequence: TGTGCCAGCAGTGAAAAATGGCAGGGAAAAGCTTTCTTT.

This clone has more than one count but fewer than ten. The chain links TRBV11-2 to TRBJ2-3; TRBD2 agrees at 9 bases. The V gene's germline CDR1 is SGHAT and CDR2 FQNNGV. V gave up 0 bases and J gave up 6 bases; unmatched junction bases: 10. The CDR3 covers 17 residues. Here the CDR3 reads CASSLESGRGGKDTQYF. The CDR3 nucleotides are TGTGCCAGCAGCTTAGAGAGCGGGCGGGGGGGTAAGGATACGCAGTATTTT.

The rearrangement links TRBV12-1 to TRBJ2-7; the table names TRBD2, a call not compared with the DNA. TRBV12-1 is a pseudogene segment. This CDR3 has 14 residues. The DNA of the CDR3 is TGTGCCAGCAGCTTTGGGCTAGCCCTATCCGAGCAGTACTTC. It encodes CASSFGLALSEQYF.

The rearrangement uses TRBV10-3 and TRBJ2-3; 9 bases agree with TRBD2. CDR1 is ENHRY and CDR2 is SYGVKD in the germline V gene. Unmatched junction bases numbered 6, after V lost 8 bases and J lost 0 bases. There are 15 residues in the CDR3. The CDR3 nucleotides are TGTGCCATCTCCGGGACTAGCAGTAGCACAGATACGCAGTATTTT. It codes for CAISGTSSSTDTQYF.

This chain joins TRBV9 and TRBJ2-3, with unresolved D. The CDR3 runs to 12 residues. Germline-derived CDR1 and CDR2 are SGDLS and YYNGEE. Trimming cost V 3 bases and J 0 bases, with 2 bases left between them. In DNA, the CDR3 is TGTGCCAGCAGCGAAAGCACAGATACGCAGTATTTT. It specifies CASSESTDTQYF.

CDR3 sequence (DNA): TGTGCCAGCAGCTTAATAGCGGGGGGCGTACGTAATGAGCAGTTCTTC. This sequence encodes CASSLIAGGVRNEQFF. The chain combines TRBV13 with TRBJ2-1, with 10 bases matching TRBD2. V lost 2 bases to trimming and J lost 7 bases; unmatched junction nucleotides: 8. Germline V gene lookup returns CDR1 PRHDT and CDR2 FYEKMQ (reference sequence). The CDR3 has 16 residues.

The genes are TRBV15 and TRBJ2-2, with 12 bases identical to TRBD2. Trimming at V came to 0 bases and at J to 4 bases, leaving 15 bases not matched to a gene. The V gene's germline CDR1 is LNHNV and CDR2 YYDKDF (reference sequence). The CDR3 runs to 21 residues. CDR3 sequence (DNA): TGTGCCACCAGCAGAGATAGGCTAGCGGGGGGGCTTTCTTATGGCACCGGGGAGCTGTTTTTT. Translated: CATSRDRLAGGLSYGTGELFF.

This clone was counted a single time. The rearrangement uses TRBV4-1 and TRBJ2-3; D is unresolved. Trimming removed 9 bases at V and 0 bases at J, with 13 bases between. Germline V gene lookup returns CDR1 MGHRA and CDR2 YSYEKL. The CDR3 extends over 14 amino acids. CDR3 protein: CASRGAPSTDTQYF. CDR3 nucleotides: TGCGCCAGTAGAGGTGCACCCAGCACAGATACGCAGTATTTT.

This chain uses TRBV7-2 with TRBJ1-1, with D unclear. Per germline, CDR1 SGHTA and CDR2 FQGNSA. Trimming took 1 base from V and 0 from J, leaving 6 bases between them. The CDR3 consists of 14 residues. The CDR3 DNA follows: TGTGCCAGCAGCTTAGGAGGCATGAACACTGAAGCTTTCTTT. This gives the protein CASSLGGMNTEAFF.